These 26 T cell receptor beta chains were all obtained from the same sample, sequenced in a study of blood T cell repertoires in COVID-19. Some clones are missing from TCRdb's copy, which holds only in-frame ones; the method was immunoSEQ multiplex PCR. The table includes around 310,000 clones, approximately 90% detected once. The specimen sequenced was peripheral blood. The receptors come from a woman aged 60-70 years with acute or convalescent COVID-19.

V gene TRBV7-9 combines with J gene TRBJ1-2; TRBD1 aligns across 7 bases. The CDR3 runs to 15 residues. CDR1 and CDR2 (germline): SEHNR, FQNEAQ (reference sequence). After removal of 0 bases from V and 5 bases from J, the junction contained 6 bases not matched to a gene. CDR3 protein: CASSLAGDSLYGYTF. The CDR3 region has the DNA TGTGCCAGCAGCTTAGCGGGGGACAGTTTATATGGCTACACCTTC. The full variable domain, with the rest looked up from reference TRBV7-9 and TRBJ1-2, is DTGVSQNPRHKITKRGQNVTFRCDPISEHNRLYWYRQTLGQGPEFLTYFQNEAQLEKSRLLSDRFSAERPKGSFSTLEIQRTEQGDSAMYLCASSLAGDSLYGYTFGSGTRLTVV.

The chain uses TRBV9 and TRBJ1-3; TRBD1 matches 10 bases. CDR3 length: 17 amino acids. Germline V lookup: CDR1 SGDLS, CDR2 YYNGEE. Germline trimming cut 0 bases from V and 0 bases from J; bases unmatched to any gene: 3. CDR3 loop: CASSVGTGGFSGNTIYF. The CDR3, as DNA: TGTGCCAGCAGCGTAGGGACAGGGGGATTCTCTGGAAACACCATATATTTT.

The genes are TRBV27 and TRBJ2-5; 9 bases align to TRBD1. The V segment lost 6 bases and the J segment 2 bases; nucleotides outside the gene matches: 1. Germline CDR1 MNHEY, CDR2 SMNVEV (reference sequence). The CDR3 runs 13 residues. The CDR3 DNA reads TGTGCCAGCAGGGACAGGGGACAAGAGACCCAGTACTTC. Translation gives CASRDRGQETQYF.

V usage is TRBV3-1 (or the pseudogene TRBV3-2) and J usage is TRBJ2-2; D is perhaps TRBD2 (6 bases). Germline CDR1 LGHDT, CDR2 YNNKEL (reference sequence). The CDR3 totals 17 residues. Trimming shortened V by 0 bases and J by 6 bases, and 17 bases separated the two germline ends. The CDR3, as DNA: TGTGCCAGCAGCCAAGACGGACTAATGGGGACGCCCGGGGAGCTGTTTTTT. Translating it yields CASSQDGLMGTPGELFF.

The genes are TRBV7-8 and TRBJ2-1; D not certain. Trimming took 0 bases from V and 7 from J, leaving 7 bases between them. This CDR3 is built from 13 residues. Germline values: CDR1 SGHVS, CDR2 FQNEAQ. The CDR3 DNA reads TGTGCCAGCAGCTTAGCCCCAGAAAATGAGCAGTTCTTC. It yields the protein CASSLAPENEQFF.

This clone has only a few counts. The genes are TRBV29-1 and TRBJ1-5; D is perhaps TRBD1 (6 bases). Deletions cut 7 bases from V and 6 bases from J, with 13 bases between. The CDR3 consists of 12 residues. In germline, CDR1 is SQVTM, CDR2 ANQGSEA. The CDR3, as DNA: TGCAGCGCTGGGGGCGCCGGTCAGCCCCAGCATTTT. Protein product: CSAGGAGQPQHF.

This clone occurred once. This sequence joins TRBV7-2 and TRBJ1-3; D unresolved. Germline V gives CDR1 SGHTA, CDR2 FQGNSA. The CDR3 loop spans 14 amino acids. Deletions cut 6 bases from V and 1 base from J, with 10 bases between. The DNA of the CDR3 is TGTGCCAGCAGTCGGCGGGGATCTGGAAACACCATATATTTT. This gives the protein CASSRRGSGNTIYF.

The V and J genes are TRBV7-6 and TRBJ2-1, with D perhaps matching TRBD2 (5 bases). The CDR3 sequence is 16 residues long. Germline V CDR1 and CDR2: SGHVS, FNYEAQ. V was trimmed by 4 bases and J by 7 bases, leaving 20 bases between them. The CDR3 sequence: CASSSRSSGYTNEQFF. The DNA for the CDR3 is TGTGCCAGCAGCTCCCGTTCGTCGGGATACACAAATGAGCAGTTCTTC.

The rearrangement joins TRBV19 to TRBJ1-2, with 9 nucleotides matching TRBD1. CDR1 and CDR2 (germline): LNHDA, SQIVND (reference sequence). The CDR3 contains 15 residues. Losses at the gene ends were 7 bases for V and 7 bases for J; bases not matched to a gene: 13. The CDR3 loop is CASTLKAGQGFGYTF. Here the CDR3 DNA reads TGTGCCAGTACCCTGAAGGCGGGACAGGGATTTGGCTACACCTTC.

This rearrangement joins TRBV7-3 to TRBJ2-5, with 7 positions matching TRBD2. The V segment lost 5 bases and the J segment 4 bases; nucleotides outside the gene matches: 4. CDR3 size: 13 residues. Germline CDR1 and CDR2: SGHTA and FQGTGA. CDR3: CASSDGGRETQYF. In DNA form, the CDR3 reads TGTGCCAGCAGCGACGGGGGGAGAGAGACCCAGTACTTC. Full variable domain (outside the CDR3, taken from reference TRBV7-3 and TRBJ2-5): GAGVSQTPSNKVTEKGKYVELRCDPISGHTALYWYRQSLGQGPEFLIYFQGTGAADDSGLPNDRFFAVRPEGSVSTLKIQRTERGDSAVYLCASSDGGRETQYFGPGTRLLVL.

The rearrangement uses TRBV2 and TRBJ2-3, with a possible D match to TRBD2 (7 bases). V lost 8 bases and J 1 base, leaving 13 bases between the germline ends. This CDR3 spans 14 amino acids. Germline V gene lookup returns CDR1 SNHLY and CDR2 FYNNEI. This chain's CDR3 is CASGGGGRTDTQYF. Here the CDR3 DNA reads TGTGCCAGCGGGGGGGGCGGGCGCACAGATACGCAGTATTTT.

The CDR3 loop reads CASSLKGAVNSPLHF. In DNA, the CDR3 is TGCGCCAGCAGCTTGAAGGGGGCAGTCAATTCACCCCTCCACTTT. The chain combines TRBV5-1 with TRBJ1-6; 7 bases fit TRBD1. Germline CDR1 is SGHRS and CDR2 is YFSETQ. The CDR3 has 15 residues. Germline trimming cut 1 base from V and 7 bases from J; bases unmatched to any gene: 5.

The chain links TRBV3-1 (or the pseudogene TRBV3-2) to TRBJ1-1, with 7 positions matching TRBD1. The germline CDR1 and CDR2 sequences are LGHDT and YNNKEL (reference sequence). Losses at the gene ends were 6 bases for V and 0 bases for J; bases not matched to a gene: 7. CDR3 length: 15 amino acids. This chain's CDR3 is CASRLGTAMNTEAFF. The CDR3 DNA reads as TGTGCCAGCAGACTCGGGACAGCAATGAACACTGAAGCTTTCTTT.

This rearrangement joins TRBV12-2 to TRBJ1-5; the table calls TRBD1, which could not be checked here. TRBV12-2 is a pseudogene. The CDR3 covers 14 residues. This CDR3 is CASRATGGNQPQHF. For the CDR3, the DNA is TGTGCAAGTCGCGCGACAGGGGGGAATCAGCCCCAGCATTTT.

The chain uses TRBV7-9 and TRBJ1-1; the match to TRBD1 covers 7 bases. The germline V gene has CDR1 SEHNR and CDR2 FQNEAQ (reference sequence). J gave up 1 base and V 2 bases, and 4 bases lay outside the gene matches. The CDR3 spans 15 residues. This CDR3 is CASSLNRGSNTEAFF. The CDR3 nucleotides read TGTGCCAGCAGCTTAAACAGGGGTTCGAACACTGAAGCTTTCTTT.

This chain links TRBV28 with TRBJ2-7; TRBD1 is a possible D gene (6 bases). CDR3 length: 13 amino acids. CDR1 and CDR2 from the germline V gene are MDHEN and SYDVKM. Deletions cut 2 bases from V and 3 bases from J, with 8 bases between. The CDR3, as DNA: TGTGCCAGCAGTTTACTACAGGGCTACGAGCAGTACTTC. Protein: CASSLLQGYEQYF.

This chain connects TRBV10-3 to TRBJ2-7, with 11 bases matching TRBD2. Germline trimming cut 0 bases from V and 5 bases from J; bases unmatched to any gene: 3. The CDR3 length is 15 residues. The germline V gene has CDR1 ENHRY and CDR2 SYGVKD. The CDR3 loop reads CAISESVSGGDEQYF. The CDR3 coding sequence is TGTGCCATCAGTGAGTCGGTTAGCGGGGGGGACGAGCAGTACTTC.

V and J are TRBV7-9 and TRBJ2-2, with 11 bases aligning to TRBD1. Per germline, CDR1 SEHNR and CDR2 FQNEAQ (reference sequence). The ends lost 5 bases at V and 7 bases at J; junction bases unmatched: 6. CDR3 length equals 15 residues. CDR3 nucleotide sequence: TGTGCCAGCAGCGCGGGACAGGGGGTGGACGGGGAGCTGTTTTTT. Translation: CASSAGQGVDGELFF.

The J gene is TRBJ1-5, the V gene TRBV19; D gene ambiguous. This CDR3 is 15 amino acids long. The germline gives CDR1 LNHDA, CDR2 SQIVND (reference sequence). The V end lost 6 bases, the J end lost 0 bases, and 12 bases lay between the germline ends. In DNA form, the CDR3 reads TGTGCCAGTAGCCCTTCCGGGTATAGCAATCAGCCCCAGCATTTT. Protein sequence: CASSPSGYSNQPQHF.

As regards this clone: The sample carries other DNA sequences with the same CDR3. CDR3 protein: CASSILAGGSTDTQYF. The CDR3 DNA reads TGTGCCAGTAGTATCTTAGCGGGGGGGAGCACAGATACGCAGTATTTT. The J gene is TRBJ2-3, the V gene TRBV19; TRBD2 matches 11 bases. Looked up from germline, CDR1 is LNHDA and CDR2 is SQIVND (reference sequence). The CDR3 runs 16 residues. V trimming: 3 bases; J trimming: 0 bases; junction bases outside the gene matches: 2.

The chain has TRBV5-4 and TRBJ1-2; 12 nucleotides align to TRBD1. CDR3 length equals 14 residues. Losses at the gene ends were 3 bases for V and 8 bases for J; bases not matched to a gene: 5. Germline CDR1 SGHNT, CDR2 YYREEE (reference sequence). CDR3 nucleotide sequence: TGTGCCAGCAGCTCGGGGACAGGGGGCTGGGGCTACACCTTC. Residues: CASSSGTGGWGYTF.

The rearrangement joins TRBV28 to TRBJ1-1, with 9 bases fitting TRBD1. V lost 4 bases to trimming and J lost 2 bases; unmatched junction nucleotides: 2. This CDR3 comprises 14 residues. Germline CDR1 reads MDHEN; CDR2 reads SYDVKM. In nucleotides, the CDR3 is TGTGCCAGCAGTTCGGACAGGGGTAACACTGAAGCTTTCTTT. It encodes CASSSDRGNTEAFF. The variable domain in full, with the rest retrieved from reference TRBV28 and TRBJ1-1, is DVKVTQSSRYLVKRTGEKVFLECVQDMDHENMFWYRQDPGLGLRLIYFSYDVKMKEKGDIPEGYSVSREKKERFSLILESASTNQTSMYLCASSSDRGNTEAFFGQGTRLTVV.

This clone occurred a few times. Other DNA sequences from this sample encode an identical CDR3 as well. This sequence joins TRBV27 and TRBJ2-7, with a weak D call TRBD2 (5 bases). Germline lookup yields CDR1 MNHEY and CDR2 SMNVEV (reference sequence). Trimming cost V 2 bases and J 5 bases, with 7 bases left between them. There are 12 residues in the CDR3. Here the CDR3 reads CASSLVGDEQYF. The CDR3 DNA is TGTGCCAGCAGTTTAGTGGGAGACGAGCAGTACTTC.

The chain links TRBV6-5 to TRBJ1-5; unclear D gene. Germline lookup yields CDR1 MNHEY and CDR2 SVGAGI. This CDR3 region has 15 residues. V was cut by 6 bases and J by 0 bases, with 12 bases left in between. CDR3: CASSLEGVSNQPQHF. CDR3 DNA sequence: TGTGCCAGCAGCCTCGAGGGAGTTAGCAATCAGCCCCAGCATTTT.

V and J are TRBV7-2 and TRBJ1-5; the D is unclear. The CDR3 consists of 15 residues. The V and J ends lost 5 bases and 2 bases respectively, with 13 bases between them. Per the germline V gene, CDR1 is SGHTA and CDR2 is FQGNSA. In DNA form, the CDR3 reads TGTGCCAGCAGCCCTATCACCCTGGGCAATCAGCCCCAGCATTTT. This encodes CASSPITLGNQPQHF.

The chain couples TRBV5-1 to TRBJ1-2, with D possibly TRBD1 on 6 matching bases. This CDR3 is 13 amino acids long. Trimming removed 0 bases at V and 5 bases at J, with 8 bases between. In germline, CDR1 is SGHRS, CDR2 YFSETQ. The CDR3 nucleotides are TGCGCCAGCAGCTTGGGGGACATTTATGGCTACACCTTC. Protein product: CASSLGDIYGYTF.